This TCR beta chain was sequenced in a study of neoadjuvant anti-PD-1 for oral cavity cancer. Study observations and caveats: With a few patients per group, TCR findings need larger cohorts.

These newly diagnosed stage II-IVA oral cavity squamous cell carcinoma patients had no prior systemic or radiation treatment. Trimming removed 0 bases at V and 5 bases at J, with 10 bases between. Germline lookup yields CDR1 MNHEY and CDR2 SVGAGI. The CDR3 sequence is 14 residues long. As regards this clone: Its matching antigen is unknown. This sample also contains other DNA sequences that code for the same CDR3.

Blood libraries mostly used roughly 500 ng genomic DNA, six replicates each. Sequencing used immunoSEQ multiplex PCR; TCRdb keeps in-frame clones, though not all of them. Here the sample spans around 81,000 clones, roughly 80% being singletons. The chain joins TRBV6-5 to TRBJ2-5; no clear D gene. The sequencing used PBMCs, collected before nivolumab (anti-PD-1) treatment. This receptor was obtained from a person between 35 and 79 years old with oral cavity squamous cell carcinoma. CDR3 DNA sequence: TGTGCCAGCAGTTACTCCCAGCCGGGCGAGACCCAGTACTTC. This encodes CASSYSQPGETQYF.